The 26 T cell receptor beta chains below all came from one sample that was sequenced in a study of T cells in Graves' hyperthyroidism and ophthalmopathy. RNA transcripts gave rise to amplified TCR beta CDR3 regions. TCR CDR3 regions were first amplified by RT-PCR with HTBI primers. MiXCR was run by TCRdb on the multiplex PCR reads, yielding one entry per CDR3 protein. The sample shows some 400,000 distinct CDR3 sequences, 15% to 20% of them seen only once. Sequences were obtained from blood. The receptors originated from a woman younger than 35 with Graves' hyperthyroidism.

This clonotype was detected ten times or more. The rearrangement joins TRBV24-1 to TRBJ2-7; 11 bases line up with TRBD1. The CDR3 has 15 amino acids. Germline CDR1 reads KGHDR; CDR2 reads SFDVKD. With 3 bases clipped from V and 4 bases from J, the junction kept 4 bases outside the gene matches. The CDR3 sequence is CATSDPRDRGYEQYF. CDR3 coding DNA: TGTGCCACCAGTGATCCTAGGGACAGGGGGTACGAGCAGTACTTC.

This clonotype was picked up many times. The chain combines TRBV3-1 with TRBJ2-6, with TRBD1 as a possible D gene (5 bases). Trimming removed 4 bases at V and 0 bases at J, with 13 bases between. CDR1 is LGHDT, CDR2 YNNKEL, per germline (reference sequence). The CDR3 loop spans 17 amino acids. In DNA form, the CDR3 reads TGTGCCAGCAGCCCTCGAGAGCAGGGCTCTGGGGCCAACGTCCTGACTTTC. This encodes CASSPREQGSGANVLTF.

This clonotype was seen ten or more times. The DNA for the CDR3 is TGCGCCAGCAGTAGCGCCTCAGGAAACACCATATATTTT. Translated: CASSSASGNTIYF. The chain uses TRBV10-2 and TRBJ1-3; D unresolved. Germline loops: CDR1 WSHSY, CDR2 SAAADI. The CDR3 spans 13 residues. V dropped 5 bases and J dropped 4 bases, with 9 bases sitting between them.

The rearrangement joins TRBV28 to TRBJ1-2; no definite D call. The V end was cut by 7 bases, the J end by 4 bases, with 16 bases between. The CDR3 contains 14 residues. The germline V gene encodes CDR1 MDHEN and CDR2 SYDVKM. The CDR3 sequence is CASTLGWQPYGYTF. The CDR3 DNA reads TGTGCCAGCACCCTAGGTTGGCAGCCCTATGGCTACACCTTC.

This clonotype came up a few times. The V and J genes are TRBV20-1 and TRBJ2-7; TRBD2 matches at 10 bases. The CDR3 is 15 residues long. The germline gives CDR1 DFQATT, CDR2 SNEGSKA (reference sequence). After removal of 0 bases from V and 2 bases from J, the junction contained 4 bases not matched to a gene. DNA of the CDR3: TGCAGTGCTAGAGATCCCAGCGGGGGGGCCTACGAGCAGTACTTC. It is translated as CSARDPSGGAYEQYF.

This clonotype was detected ten times or more. The J gene is TRBJ1-2, the V gene TRBV24-1; TRBD1 matches at 9 bases. J lost 6 bases, V lost 4 bases, and 11 bases had no gene match. The CDR3 extends over 16 amino acids. CDR1 and CDR2 (germline): KGHDR, SFDVKD. The CDR3 DNA reads as TGTGCCACCAGTGACCAGTCCGGGACAGGGAGGAATGGCTACACCTTC. Translating gives CATSDQSGTGRNGYTF.

A note on this clonotype: A read error may produce the germline difference seen at one junction end. The V call is TRBV12-3 or TRBV12-4, the J call TRBJ2-3; D ambiguous. This CDR3 is built from 14 residues. The CDR3 DNA follows: TGTGCCAGCAGTCGTCCGTCTCTGGAGTATACGCACTATTTT. Translation gives CASSRPSLEYTHYF.

This clonotype was counted ten times or more. The chain is built from TRBV20-1 and TRBJ1-2; D remains unclear. CDR1 is DFQATT, CDR2 SNEGSKA, per germline (reference sequence). The CDR3 covers 12 residues. Trimming took off 3 bases at V and 4 bases at J, with 9 bases between the two ends. CDR3: CSASGAAYGYTF. The CDR3 DNA is TGCAGTGCTAGCGGCGCAGCCTATGGCTACACCTTC.

J is TRBJ1-1 and V is TRBV20-1; no definite D call. The V end lost 3 bases, the J end lost 0 bases, and 17 bases lay between the germline ends. CDR1 DFQATT and CDR2 SNEGSKA come from the germline V gene (reference sequence). This CDR3 has 16 amino acids. The CDR3: CSASPPGVRMNTEAFF. In DNA form, the CDR3 reads TGCAGTGCTAGTCCCCCTGGAGTCAGAATGAACACTGAAGCTTTCTTT.

This clonotype was counted ten times or more. This rearrangement joins TRBV5-1 to TRBJ2-5; D is unresolved. Germline values: CDR1 SGHRS, CDR2 YFSETQ. Trimming shortened V by 6 bases and J by 2 bases, and 14 bases separated the two germline ends. This CDR3 has 14 residues. CDR3 region: CASKMTPAQETQYF. CDR3 bases: TGCGCCAGCAAAATGACACCGGCGCAAGAGACCCAGTACTTC.

This clonotype appeared many times. The chain has TRBV10-2 and TRBJ1-2; D unclear. V was trimmed by 10 bases and J by 6 bases, leaving 18 bases between them. Germline loops: CDR1 WSHSY, CDR2 SAAADI. The length of the CDR3 is 13 residues. CDR3 amino acids: CATAEGEEDGYTF. In DNA, the CDR3 is TGCGCCACCGCGGAGGGCGAGGAGGATGGCTACACCTTC.

This rearrangement joins TRBV12-3 or TRBV12-4 to TRBJ2-5; 8 nucleotides line up with TRBD2. The ends lost 6 bases at V and 5 bases at J; junction bases unmatched: 11. The CDR3 has 15 residues. In DNA, the CDR3 is TGTGCCAGCAGCCTCTACGGGGGGGCCTCCGAGACCCAGTACTTC. Translating gives CASSLYGGASETQYF.

The chain uses TRBV6-1 and TRBJ1-2; D remains ambiguous. CDR1 is MNHNS and CDR2 is SASEGT in the germline V gene. Trimming pared 4 bases from V and 5 bases from J, leaving 17 bases between. This CDR3 is built from 15 residues. The DNA of the CDR3 is TGTGCCAGCAGTGCAGGACGCGGAAATAAGTATGGCTACACCTTC. Protein: CASSAGRGNKYGYTF.

This clonotype came up many times. The chain joins TRBV5-4 to TRBJ2-7; D may be TRBD1 (6 bases). The V gene's germline CDR1 is SGHNT and CDR2 YYREEE (reference sequence). CDR3 length equals 17 residues. V lost 0 bases, J lost 0 bases, and 16 bases lay in between. The CDR3 region has the DNA TGTGCCAGCAGCTTGGCGCCTGGGGCGGACAGCTCCTACGAGCAGTACTTC. Amino acid sequence: CASSLAPGADSSYEQYF.

This clonotype was observed at least ten times. As DNA, the CDR3 is TGTGCCAGCAGTGAACGGTGGGCGCGTGTCACTGAAGCTTTCTTT. Protein sequence: CASSERWARVTEAFF. The chain joins TRBV25-1 to TRBJ1-1; D call uncertain. Germline assignment: CDR1 MGHDK and CDR2 SYGVNS. Trimming cost V 2 bases and J 4 bases, with 14 bases left between them. CDR3 length: 15 amino acids.

This clonotype was recorded at least ten times. The CDR3 DNA follows: TGTGCCAGCAGTCTCGGGGGGGCGGGGAGGGAGCTGTTTTTT. Encoded protein: CASSLGGAGRELFF. The chain couples TRBV12-3 or TRBV12-4 to TRBJ2-2; 8 bases are a match to TRBD2. With 5 bases clipped from V and 9 bases from J, the junction kept 8 bases outside the gene matches. The CDR3 is made up of 14 amino acids.

The gene calls are TRBV12-3 or TRBV12-4 and TRBJ1-2; TRBD1 matches at 9 bases. This CDR3 region has 12 residues. V dropped 5 bases and J dropped 13; count of bases not matched to a gene: 8. This chain's CDR3 is CASSTGQGASTF. The CDR3 DNA reads TGTGCCAGCAGTACGGGACAGGGTGCTTCCACCTTC.

A few counts support this clonotype. V usage is TRBV20-1 and J usage is TRBJ1-2, with D possibly TRBD1 on 6 matching bases. Trimming removed 5 bases from V and 4 bases from J, with 17 bases in between. This CDR3 spans 14 amino acids. Germline lookup yields CDR1 DFQATT and CDR2 SNEGSKA (reference sequence). The CDR3 reads CSALNRDSGYGYTF. In nucleotides, the CDR3 is TGCAGTGCTCTGAACAGGGACTCGGGCTATGGCTACACCTTC.

This clonotype was seen repeatedly, ten times or more. The chain recombines TRBV7-6 with TRBJ2-2; D gene uncertain. The ends were cut back, 2 bases at V and 8 bases at J, with 12 bases in the middle. Germline CDR1 and CDR2: SGHVS and FNYEAQ. The CDR3 runs 14 residues. In DNA, the CDR3 is TGTGCCAGCAGCTTACCGTACAGACGGGGGGAGCTGTTTTTT. Translation: CASSLPYRRGELFF.

The sample holds many counts of this clonotype. The CDR3 DNA reads TGCAGTGCTAGAAACGACAGGGGGCGGTTTGGCAATCAGCCCCAGCATTTT. This sequence encodes CSARNDRGRFGNQPQHF. The chain has TRBV20-1 and TRBJ1-5; 10 bases fit TRBD1. J lost 2 bases, V lost 2 bases, and 9 bases had no gene match. The CDR3 totals 17 residues. Germline CDR1 reads DFQATT; CDR2 reads SNEGSKA (reference sequence).

At least ten counts were recorded for this clonotype. CDR3 nucleotides: TGTGCCAGCAGTGAAGCGGGGGCTAGCGGGGGTAACACCGGGGAGCTGTTTTTT. Protein sequence: CASSEAGASGGNTGELFF. The chain has TRBV2 and TRBJ2-2; 10 bases align to TRBD2. Trimming cost V 0 bases and J 2 bases; bases outside gene matches: 6. Germline V gives CDR1 SNHLY, CDR2 FYNNEI. This CDR3 comprises 18 residues.

This clonotype was seen ten or more times. The rearrangement links TRBV12-3 or TRBV12-4 to TRBJ1-2; D remains unclear. This CDR3 is 15 amino acids long. V lost 3 bases and J lost 8, with 19 bases in between. CDR3 sequence: CASSFLGGWEGGYTF. In nucleotides, the CDR3 is TGTGCCAGCAGTTTTCTCGGTGGGTGGGAGGGCGGCTACACCTTC.

This clonotype was detected many times. The chain couples TRBV4-1 to TRBJ1-2, with D perhaps TRBD1 (6 bases). CDR1 is MGHRA and CDR2 is YSYEKL in the germline V gene. V was clipped by 5 bases and J by 7 bases, with 20 bases between them. The length of the CDR3 is 15 residues. This chain's CDR3 is CASSEIGTNLPGYTF. Here the CDR3 DNA reads TGCGCCAGCAGCGAGATCGGGACAAATCTCCCTGGCTACACCTTC.

This clonotype was seen at least ten times. This chain uses TRBV6-4 with TRBJ2-2; no clear D gene. Trimming shortened V by 2 bases and J by 7 bases, and 11 bases separated the two germline ends. The CDR3 spans 14 residues. Per the germline V gene, CDR1 is MRHNA and CDR2 is SNTAGT. The CDR3 reads CASSDKGVNGELFF. CDR3 sequence (DNA): TGTGCCAGCAGTGACAAGGGTGTGAACGGGGAGCTGTTTTTT.

The CDR3 spells CASSEPGTAYGYTF. For the CDR3, the DNA is TGCGCCAGCAGCGAACCCGGGACAGCCTATGGCTACACCTTC. The chain joins TRBV5-1 to TRBJ1-2; 7 bases line up with TRBD1. The CDR3 covers 14 residues. V trimming: 4 bases; J trimming: 4 bases; junction bases outside the gene matches: 7. CDR1 is SGHRS and CDR2 is YFSETQ in the germline V gene.

The CDR3 loop is CASSLHDSSYEQYF. The CDR3 region has the DNA TGTGCCAGCAGCTTACACGACAGCTCCTACGAGCAGTACTTC. The rearrangement links TRBV7-9 to TRBJ2-7, with D perhaps matching TRBD1 (5 bases). Trimming left V 2 bases short and J 0 bases short, with 8 bases between. This CDR3 comprises 14 residues. Germline V gene sequence: CDR1 SEHNR, CDR2 FQNEAQ (reference sequence). Using reference TRBV7-9 and TRBJ2-7 for the parts outside the CDR3, the full variable domain is DTGVSQNPRHKITKRGQNVTFRCDPISEHNRLYWYRQTLGQGPEFLTYFQNEAQLEKSRLLSDRFSAERPKGSFSTLEIQRTEQGDSAMYLCASSLHDSSYEQYFGPGTRLTVT.